This T cell receptor beta chain was observed in a study of blood T cell repertoires in COVID-19. Background on the study: The origin of the acute and convalescent COVID-19 samples was the United States, Italy and Spain. Sources were T cells, B-cell-depleted T cells, or PBMCs; the material itself was cDNA or gDNA.

This study enrolled people aged 18 to 89 from about two dozen US geographic areas. Symptom resolution, clearance, or two negative PCRs marked the recovered donors of Cohort 3. Germline V gene data show CDR1 as SGHDN and CDR2 as FVKESK. There are 17 residues in the CDR3. The ends were cut back, 0 bases at V and 1 base at J, with 14 bases in the middle. Assay used: immunoSEQ multiplex PCR; TCRdb lists only in-frame clones, some missing. The table has nearly 350,000 clones, 87% seen once. Sequenced sample: PBMCs or T cells enriched from blood (not recorded which). The TCR originated in a woman aged 25 to 39 who had recovered from COVID-19. The chain links TRBV14 to TRBJ2-3; D possibly corresponds to TRBD2 (5 bases). The CDR3 region is CASSQDPALRGTDTQYF. The CDR3 DNA reads as TGTGCCAGCAGCCAAGATCCGGCCTTGAGGGGCACAGATACGCAGTATTTT.